This T cell receptor beta chain derives from a study of cytomegalovirus exposure and HLA in healthy donors. Among the 120 or so subjects of the validation cohort, separate from the approximately 660-subject first cohort, were the donors. Profiled with immunoSEQ multiplex PCR; TCRdb holds only in-frame clones, not every one. The sample yields 180,000 or so clones, 86% seen once. V gave up 4 bases and J gave up 2 bases; unmatched junction bases: 2. The germline gives CDR1 SGHNT, CDR2 YYREEE (reference sequence). This CDR3 has 15 residues. This TCR was sampled from a man in his thirties or forties in good health and CMV-seropositive. Sequencing was performed on PBMCs. The chain joins TRBV5-4 to TRBJ2-1; 11 bases fit TRBD2. CDR3 in amino acids: CASSISGGAYNEQFF. In nucleotides, the CDR3 is TGTGCCAGCAGCATTAGCGGGGGGGCCTACAATGAGCAGTTCTTC.